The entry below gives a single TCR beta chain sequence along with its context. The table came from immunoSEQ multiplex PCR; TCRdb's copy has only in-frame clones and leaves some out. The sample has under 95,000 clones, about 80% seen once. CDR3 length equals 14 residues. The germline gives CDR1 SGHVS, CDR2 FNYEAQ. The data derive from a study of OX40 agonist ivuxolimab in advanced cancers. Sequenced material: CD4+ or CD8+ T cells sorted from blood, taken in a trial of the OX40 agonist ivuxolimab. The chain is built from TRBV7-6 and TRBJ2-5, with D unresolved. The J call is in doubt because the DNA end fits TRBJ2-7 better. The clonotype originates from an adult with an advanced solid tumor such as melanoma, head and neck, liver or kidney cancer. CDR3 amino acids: CASSLILRGDEQYF. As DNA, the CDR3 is TGTGCCAGCAGCTTAATACTCCGAGGCGACGAGCAGTACTTC.